Listed here are 27 T cell receptor beta chains from one sample, sequenced in a study of T cells in Graves' hyperthyroidism and ophthalmopathy. It was RNA transcripts that yielded the amplified TCR beta CDR3 regions. The HTBI primer set served for first-round RT-PCR of the TCR CDR3. Each CDR3 protein is one row after TCRdb ran MiXCR on the multiplex PCR reads. The sample records roughly 380,000 distinct CDR3 sequences, roughly 13% being singletons. Sample: blood. The source of these receptors is a woman aged 18 to 35 with Graves' hyperthyroidism.

This clonotype was found many times. This chain links TRBV5-5 with TRBJ2-7; TRBD2 matches 11 bases. Looked up from germline, CDR1 is SGHKS and CDR2 is YYEKEE (reference sequence). The CDR3 runs 16 residues. V lost 0 bases and J lost 3; bases outside the gene matches: 5. Here the CDR3 reads CASSLVGTSGIYEQYF. CDR3 nucleotide sequence: TGTGCCAGCAGCTTGGTGGGGACTAGCGGAATCTACGAGCAGTACTTC. Supplemented by reference TRBV5-5 and TRBJ2-7, the full variable domain reads DAGVTQSPTHLIKTRGQQVTLRCSPISGHKSVSWYQQVLGQGPQFIFQYYEKEERGRGNFPDRFSARQFPNYSSELNVNALLLGDSALYLCASSLVGTSGIYEQYFGPGTRLTVT.

This clonotype occurred many times. The rearrangement links TRBV20-1 to TRBJ2-7; TRBD1 aligns across 8 bases. Germline CDR1 reads DFQATT; CDR2 reads SNEGSKA (reference sequence). Trimming cost V 3 bases and J 4 bases; bases outside gene matches: 5. This CDR3 contains 13 residues. The DNA of the CDR3 is TGCAGTGCTAGTCCGGACAGGGCATACGAGCAGTACTTC. It encodes CSASPDRAYEQYF.

Ten or more counts support this clonotype. This CDR3 is CASSTRALGTGELFF. The CDR3 DNA reads TGTGCCAGCTCCACCAGGGCTTTAGGCACCGGGGAGCTGTTTTTT. V gene TRBV28 combines with J gene TRBJ2-2, with D tentatively TRBD1 (5 bases). The CDR3 extends over 15 amino acids. V gave up 8 bases and J gave up 4 bases, with 17 bases separating them. The germline V gene has CDR1 MDHEN and CDR2 SYDVKM.

In its sample, this clonotype was seen many times. The chain is built from TRBV5-1 and TRBJ2-1, with 10 bases fitting TRBD1. The CDR3 is 15 residues long. Germline-derived CDR1 and CDR2 are SGHRS and YFSETQ. Trimming at V came to 4 bases and at J to 7 bases, leaving 8 bases not matched to a gene. CDR3 sequence reads: CASSRTGGLGNEQFF. DNA of the CDR3: TGCGCCAGCAGCCGGACAGGGGGGTTGGGGAATGAGCAGTTCTTC.

This clonotype was picked up many times. The chain joins TRBV20-1 to TRBJ2-7, with TRBD1 as a possible D gene (7 bases). V lost 6 bases and J 2 bases, leaving 11 bases between the germline ends. CDR1 DFQATT and CDR2 SNEGSKA come from the germline V gene (reference sequence). The CDR3 is 12 residues long. Here the CDR3 reads CSAEGQTYEQYF. CDR3 coding DNA: TGCAGTGCGGAGGGACAGACCTACGAGCAGTACTTC.

This clonotype was counted between two and nine times. The rearrangement joins TRBV2 to TRBJ2-1; TRBD2 agrees at 16 bases. The V gene end was trimmed by 3 bases and the J gene end by 10 bases; junction bases not matched to a gene: 3. CDR1 and CDR2 from the germline V gene are SNHLY and FYNNEI. The length of the CDR3 is 15 residues. CDR3 DNA: TGTGCCAGCAGTGATCAGGGACTAGCGGGAGGGGAGCAGTTCTTC. Amino acids: CASSDQGLAGGEQFF.

In its sample, this clonotype was seen many times. The chain employs TRBV20-1 and TRBJ2-1, with 10 nucleotides matching TRBD2. The CDR3 sequence is 13 residues long. Trimming cost V 6 bases and J 7 bases; bases outside gene matches: 6. Germline V gene lookup returns CDR1 DFQATT and CDR2 SNEGSKA (reference sequence). The CDR3 here is CSALAGTPNEQFF. CDR3 nucleotide sequence: TGCAGTGCACTAGCGGGGACGCCAAATGAGCAGTTCTTC.

The rearrangement links TRBV4-2 to TRBJ2-7; 8 nucleotides agree with TRBD1. With 4 bases clipped from V and 2 bases from J, the junction kept 10 bases outside the gene matches. This CDR3 comprises 16 residues. In germline, CDR1 is LGHNA, CDR2 YNFKEQ. Written as DNA, the CDR3 is TGTGCCAGCAGCCTAAGCCCGGGACAGGTAACCTACGAGCAGTACTTC. As protein: CASSLSPGQVTYEQYF.

V gene TRBV7-3 combines with J gene TRBJ2-3; D not resolved. The CDR3 contains 14 residues. Germline V CDR1 and CDR2: SGHTA, FQGTGA. V was shortened by 5 bases and J by 1 base, with 10 bases between the two germline ends. In DNA, the CDR3 is TGTGCCAGCAGCCCGAGTCAGGGCACAGATACGCAGTATTTT. Its protein product is CASSPSQGTDTQYF. The full variable domain, in which reference TRBV7-3 and TRBJ2-3 provide the parts outside the CDR3, is GAGVSQTPSNKVTEKGKYVELRCDPISGHTALYWYRQSLGQGPEFLIYFQGTGAADDSGLPNDRFFAVRPEGSVSTLKIQRTERGDSAVYLCASSPSQGTDTQYFGPGTRLTVL.

A few counts support this clonotype. The CDR3 DNA reads as TGTGCCAGCAACCCTAGCGGGAGGTTTGGCTACGAGCAGTACTTC. Translating gives CASNPSGRFGYEQYF. The J gene is TRBJ2-7, the V gene TRBV12-3 or TRBV12-4; 11 bases agree with TRBD2. The CDR3 spans 15 residues. The ends lost 7 bases at V and 3 bases at J; junction bases unmatched: 8.

This sequence joins TRBV28 and TRBJ2-2; 7 nucleotides align to TRBD1. This CDR3 comprises 15 residues. With V trimmed by 5 bases and J by 3 bases, 6 bases remained unmatched. CDR1 and CDR2 from the germline V gene are MDHEN and SYDVKM. The CDR3 nucleotides read TGTGCCAGCAGTCCACAACAGGGGTACACCGGGGAGCTGTTTTTT. Translating it yields CASSPQQGYTGELFF. Filled out from reference TRBV28 and TRBJ2-2, the complete variable domain reads DVKVTQSSRYLVKRTGEKVFLECVQDMDHENMFWYRQDPGLGLRLIYFSYDVKMKEKGDIPEGYSVSREKKERFSLILESASTNQTSMYLCASSPQQGYTGELFFGEGSRLTVL.

The chain combines TRBV19 with TRBJ2-1; D may match TRBD1 or TRBD2 (5 bases each). The CDR3 sequence is 13 residues long. Germline V lookup: CDR1 LNHDA, CDR2 SQIVND (reference sequence). V was trimmed by 5 bases and J by 9 bases, leaving 14 bases between them. This chain's CDR3 is CASSGGRASEQFF. CDR3 nucleotide sequence: TGTGCCAGTAGTGGGGGACGGGCCAGTGAGCAGTTCTTC.

This clonotype turned up a few times. This chain uses TRBV5-1 with TRBJ2-1, with D possibly being TRBD2 (6 bases). V gave up 0 bases and J gave up 6 bases, with 10 bases separating them. The CDR3 is made up of 14 amino acids. Germline V gives CDR1 SGHRS, CDR2 YFSETQ. The CDR3 region is CASSLAVGGNEQFF. The DNA for the CDR3 is TGCGCCAGCAGCTTGGCTGTGGGGGGCAATGAGCAGTTCTTC.

A remark on this clonotype: A read error may produce the germline difference seen at one junction end. The J gene is TRBJ1-2, the V gene TRBV12-3 or TRBV12-4; no firm D call. The CDR3 consists of 12 residues. In DNA, the CDR3 is TGTGCCAGCAGTTTTTCTGGATATGGCTGCACCTTC. Protein: CASSFSGYGCTF.

The chain recombines TRBV20-1 with TRBJ2-3, with D tentatively TRBD1 (6 bases). V was clipped by 3 bases and J by 5 bases, with 21 bases between them. This CDR3 has 16 amino acids. Germline loops: CDR1 DFQATT, CDR2 SNEGSKA (reference sequence). The CDR3 region has the DNA TGCAGTGCTAGGCCAAATACAGGGTCGGAACTAGATACGCAGTATTTT. Protein product: CSARPNTGSELDTQYF.

In this sample, this clonotype turned up many times. The chain combines TRBV12-3 or TRBV12-4 with TRBJ2-1, with 11 positions matching TRBD1. V lost 6 bases to trimming and J lost 9 bases; unmatched junction nucleotides: 13. The CDR3 consists of 16 residues. In DNA, the CDR3 is TGTGCCAGCAGACCCCCGGGACAGGGGGTTTATGGTGAGCAGTTCTTC. This codes for CASRPPGQGVYGEQFF.

The V gene is TRBV19, the J gene TRBJ1-1, with D possibly matching TRBD1 (5 bases). This CDR3 is built from 13 residues. V was trimmed by 6 bases and J by 6 bases, leaving 14 bases between them. CDR1 is LNHDA and CDR2 is SQIVND in the germline V gene (reference sequence). The DNA for the CDR3 is TGTGCCAGTAGGGTCCGGGGGAGCCCTGAAGCTTTCTTT. Translating gives CASRVRGSPEAFF.

There are many counts of this clonotype. One end of the junction is discordant with germline, which a read error may explain. CDR3 bases: TGTGCTAGCAGCTTAGGCGGGAGTGGCACAGATACGCAGTATTTT. Its translation is CASSLGGSGTDTQYF. V usage is TRBV7-7 and J usage is TRBJ2-3, with TRBD2 matching 7 bases. This CDR3 contains 15 residues. Germline V lookup: CDR1 SSHAT, CDR2 FNYEAQ (reference sequence).

This clonotype has only a few counts. A clone one base away is much larger, so this may be a read error. V is TRBV10-3 and J is TRBJ2-3, with D unresolved. CDR3 length: 16 amino acids. CDR1 and CDR2 from the germline V gene are ENHRY and SYGVKD. The CDR3 reads CTISGRVGAHTDTQYF. As DNA, the CDR3 is TGTACCATCAGTGGTCGGGTAGGAGCACACACAGATACGCAGTATTTT.

V gene TRBV9 combines with J gene TRBJ2-5; a possible D gene is TRBD2 (5 bases). Germline CDR1 is SGDLS and CDR2 is YYNGEE. The CDR3 runs 15 residues. Trimming removed 0 bases from V and 7 bases from J, with 16 bases in between. CDR3 nucleotide sequence: TGTGCCAGCAGCGTAGCTCCTAGAGGGAGTGGGACCCAGTACTTC. Protein: CASSVAPRGSGTQYF.

As for this clonotype: It may be a read error: a sequence one base away is much more abundant. The V and J genes are TRBV28 and TRBJ2-3; D tentatively reads TRBD1 or TRBD2 (5 bases each). Germline-derived CDR1 and CDR2 are MDHEN and SYDVKM. V lost 5 bases, J lost 1 base, and 16 bases lay in between. This CDR3 comprises 16 residues. The CDR3 reads CASSPSGAHGTDTQYF. CDR3 sequence (DNA): TGTGCCAGCAGTCCCTCCGGGGCCCACGGCACAGATACGCAGTATTTT.

This clonotype has a count of ten or more. The rearrangement joins TRBV3-1 to TRBJ1-2, with 9 bases lining up with TRBD1. Trimming took 1 base from V and 0 from J; bases not matched to a gene: 6. Germline CDR1 and CDR2: LGHDT and YNNKEL (reference sequence). The CDR3 extends over 17 amino acids. The CDR3 sequence: CASSQGTGGEANYGYTF. The CDR3, as DNA: TGTGCCAGCAGCCAAGGTACAGGGGGCGAGGCTAACTATGGCTACACCTTC.

This clonotype was detected a few times. This chain links TRBV7-6 with TRBJ2-5; 7 bases map to TRBD2. Germline V gene sequence: CDR1 SGHVS, CDR2 FNYEAQ. This CDR3 region has 17 residues. The V segment lost 3 bases and the J segment 4 bases; nucleotides outside the gene matches: 14. CDR3 in amino acids: CASSLDPSGARGETQYF. In nucleotides, the CDR3 is TGTGCCAGCAGCTTGGACCCTAGCGGAGCGAGGGGAGAGACCCAGTACTTC.

In its sample, this clonotype was seen many times. V usage is TRBV11-2 and J usage is TRBJ2-2, with 8 nucleotides matching TRBD1. Germline V gene data show CDR1 as SGHAT and CDR2 as FQNNGV. CDR3 size: 15 residues. V dropped 6 bases and J dropped 2; count of bases not matched to a gene: 5. DNA for the CDR3: TGTGCCAGCAGTTTCGACAGGGGAAACACCGGGGAGCTGTTTTTT. It translates to CASSFDRGNTGELFF.

This clonotype was counted ten times or more. The chain employs TRBV10-3 and TRBJ1-2, with D unresolved. V lost 4 bases to trimming and J lost 8 bases, with 20 bases between them. Germline V gene data show CDR1 as ENHRY and CDR2 as SYGVKD. This CDR3 region has 15 residues. CDR3 region: CAISGTVGVTGGYTF. DNA for the CDR3: TGTGCCATCAGTGGGACGGTGGGAGTTACTGGAGGCTACACCTTC.

Many counts were recorded for this clonotype. The chain employs TRBV20-1 and TRBJ2-7; the D gene is possibly TRBD2 (6 bases). This CDR3 has 13 residues. Germline V gene sequence: CDR1 DFQATT, CDR2 SNEGSKA (reference sequence). V was cut by 6 bases and J by 2 bases, with 14 bases left in between. CDR3 region: CSALADNAYEQYF. CDR3 sequence (DNA): TGCAGTGCCTTAGCGGACAACGCCTACGAGCAGTACTTC.

This clonotype appeared a few times. The gene calls are TRBV18 and TRBJ2-2; maybe TRBD2 (5 bases). The CDR3 extends over 16 amino acids. In germline, CDR1 is KGHSH, CDR2 LQKENI. V was cut by 2 bases and J by 0 bases, with 10 bases left in between. The CDR3 DNA is TGTGCCAGCTCACCATTGGAGCGGACGAACACCGGGGAGCTGTTTTTT. Amino acid sequence: CASSPLERTNTGELFF.